A single sample is the source of the 21 T cell receptor beta chains below, sequenced in a study of OX40 agonist ivuxolimab in advanced cancers. The protocol was immunoSEQ multiplex PCR, while the TCRdb copy is restricted to in-frame clones and leaves out a portion. The sample includes 37,000 or so clones, about 90% of them seen just once. The sample in question was CD4+ or CD8+ T cells sorted from blood, obtained in a trial of the OX40 agonist ivuxolimab. The receptors were sampled from an adult with an advanced solid tumor such as melanoma, head and neck, liver or kidney cancer.

The V call is TRBV6-1, the J call TRBJ1-4; no clear D. Germline CDR1 MNHNS, CDR2 SASEGT. This CDR3 has 14 residues. V lost 1 base and J 5 bases, leaving 8 bases between the germline ends. DNA of the CDR3: TGTGCCAGCAGTGAAGGGGTAGAAAATGAAAAACTGTTTTTT. Its translation: CASSEGVENEKLFF.

This chain connects TRBV9 to TRBJ2-2, with 10 bases lining up with TRBD1. Germline V gene data show CDR1 as SGDLS and CDR2 as YYNGEE. This CDR3 region has 18 residues. V shed 4 bases, J shed 3 bases, and the junction held 12 bases outside the gene matches. The CDR3 here is CASSTLGRDRGDTGELFF. CDR3 coding DNA: TGTGCCAGCAGCACCCTAGGGCGGGACAGGGGTGACACCGGGGAGCTGTTTTTT.

The rearrangement links TRBV6-6 to TRBJ2-7, with D tentatively TRBD1 or TRBD2 (6 bases each). V was shortened by 3 bases and J by 5 bases, with 14 bases between the two germline ends. Germline-derived CDR1 and CDR2 are MNHNY and SVGAGI (reference sequence). This CDR3 has 14 amino acids. CDR3: CASSYVGGKDEQYF. DNA of the CDR3: TGTGCCAGCAGTTATGTGGGGGGCAAGGACGAGCAGTACTTC.

The V call is TRBV30, the J call TRBJ2-3; tentatively, D is TRBD1 (6 bases). Germline-derived CDR1 and CDR2 are GTSNPN and SVGIG (reference sequence). Deletions cut 0 bases from V and 4 bases from J, with 14 bases between. The CDR3 covers 15 residues. DNA of the CDR3: TGTGCCTGGAGTGTTTCAGGGGTCTGGGCAGATACGCAGTATTTT. Residues: CAWSVSGVWADTQYF.

The chain employs TRBV4-3 and TRBJ1-2; D unresolved. The CDR3 is 15 residues long. Germline V gives CDR1 LGHNA, CDR2 YSLEER. The V and J ends lost 1 base and 2 bases respectively, with 11 bases between them. As DNA, the CDR3 is TGCGCCAGCAGCCAAGTGTGGATGGGGAACTATGGCTACACCTTC. Translation gives CASSQVWMGNYGYTF.

The V call is TRBV6-1, the J call TRBJ1-5, with a possible D match to TRBD1 (5 bases). The CDR3 has 15 residues. V was clipped by 7 bases and J by 2 bases, with 15 bases between them. The germline V gene encodes CDR1 MNHNS and CDR2 SASEGT. The CDR3 is CASKGPNRGNQPQHF. In DNA form, the CDR3 reads TGTGCCAGCAAGGGACCGAATCGGGGCAATCAGCCCCAGCATTTT.

The chain links TRBV4-3 to TRBJ1-2, with TRBD1 as a possible D gene (6 bases). The CDR3 loop spans 14 amino acids. V was cut by 0 bases and J by 8 bases, with 13 bases left in between. The germline gives CDR1 LGHNA, CDR2 YSLEER. CDR3 in DNA: TGCGCCAGCAGCCAAGATCGACAGGAGGAAGGCTACACCTTC. This gives the protein CASSQDRQEEGYTF.

The gene calls are TRBV19 and TRBJ1-5; D unresolved. The CDR3 contains 15 residues. The germline V gene has CDR1 LNHDA and CDR2 SQIVND (reference sequence). Trimming pared 5 bases from V and 2 bases from J, leaving 13 bases between. Here the CDR3 reads CASSLSDWGNQPQHF. The CDR3, as DNA: TGTGCCAGTAGTCTGTCAGATTGGGGCAATCAGCCCCAGCATTTT.

The CDR3 nucleotides are TGTGCCAGCAGCTTAATCATAGCGGGGGGGTACTTGGATACGCAGTATTTT. It yields the protein CASSLIIAGGYLDTQYF. The chain recombines TRBV7-2 with TRBJ2-3; 11 positions match TRBD2. The V and J ends lost 2 bases and 6 bases, in that order; junction bases with no gene match: 10. From germline, CDR1 is SGHTA and CDR2 FQGNSA. The CDR3 runs to 17 residues.

This clone was picked up one time. The chain has TRBV7-9 and TRBJ1-1; no definite D call. The V and J ends lost 5 bases and 3 bases respectively, with 13 bases between them. In germline, CDR1 is SEHNR, CDR2 FQNEAQ (reference sequence). CDR3 length: 14 residues. The chain's CDR3 is CASSHTPSDTEAFF. Written as DNA, the CDR3 is TGTGCCAGCAGCCATACCCCCAGTGACACTGAAGCTTTCTTT.

This rearrangement joins TRBV7-6 to TRBJ2-7; 7 bases fit TRBD2. The CDR3 extends over 14 amino acids. The ends lost 5 bases at V and 2 bases at J; junction bases unmatched: 6. Germline V lookup: CDR1 SGHVS, CDR2 FNYEAQ. The CDR3 loop reads CASSRGELPYEQYF. The CDR3 DNA follows: TGTGCCAGCAGCCGGGGGGAGTTACCCTACGAGCAGTACTTC. Combining the CDR3 with reference TRBV7-6 and TRBJ2-7 gives the whole variable domain GAGVSQSPRYKVTKRGQDVALRCDPISGHVSLYWYRQALGQGPEFLTYFNYEAQQDKSGLPNDRFSAERPEGSISTLTIQRTEQRDSAMYRCASSRGELPYEQYFGPGTRLTVT.

This chain links TRBV30 with TRBJ2-1; no clear D. Germline-derived CDR1 and CDR2 are GTSNPN and SVGIG (reference sequence). The V end was cut by 2 bases, the J end by 0 bases, with 11 bases between. This CDR3 has 15 residues. The CDR3 spells CAWSTLTSSYNEQFF. The CDR3 nucleotides are TGTGCCTGGAGTACCCTAACCTCCTCCTACAATGAGCAGTTCTTC.

The gene calls are TRBV27 and TRBJ1-2; tentatively, D is TRBD1 (5 bases). The V gene lost 0 bases and the J gene lost 4 bases, with 12 bases spanning the gap. This CDR3 region has 15 residues. Per the germline V gene, CDR1 is MNHEY and CDR2 is SMNVEV (reference sequence). Here the CDR3 reads CASSLSGDSAYGYTF. The CDR3 nucleotides read TGTGCCAGCAGTTTATCGGGGGACTCCGCCTATGGCTACACCTTC.

A word on this clone: This sequence may be a read error, since a much larger clone differs from it by one base. This same CDR3 is encoded by further DNA sequences in the sample. The chain is built from TRBV6-4 and TRBJ2-2, with 7 bases matching TRBD2. Germline V gene sequence: CDR1 MRHNA, CDR2 SNTAGT. With V trimmed by 7 bases and J by 2 bases, 13 bases remained unmatched. The length of the CDR3 is 17 residues. CDR3 sequence: CASTWPERGANTGELFF. The DNA for the CDR3 is TGTGCCAGCACTTGGCCGGAGCGGGGAGCTAACACCGGGGAGCTGTTTTTT.

This clone was detected only once. As DNA, the CDR3 is TGCGCCAGCAGTGACGGAAACTTAATGAGCGAGCAGTACTTC. Translating gives CASSDGNLMSEQYF. The chain has TRBV10-1 and TRBJ2-7, with no clear D. Trimming shortened V by 3 bases and J by 6 bases, and 15 bases separated the two germline ends. Per the germline V gene, CDR1 is WNHNN and CDR2 is SYGVQD (reference sequence). The CDR3 spans 14 residues.

This chain connects TRBV7-2 to TRBJ1-2, with D hard to call. Germline-derived CDR1 and CDR2 are SGHTA and FQGNSA. V was shortened by 1 base and J by 8 bases, with 8 bases between the two germline ends. This CDR3 is 12 amino acids long. CDR3 nucleotide sequence: TGTGCCAGCAGCTTAGTTCCTGGAGGCTACACCTTC. It codes for CASSLVPGGYTF.

This rearrangement joins TRBV9 to TRBJ1-1; tentatively, D is TRBD1 (6 bases). From germline, CDR1 is SGDLS and CDR2 YYNGEE. CDR3 length: 14 amino acids. Deletions cut 0 bases from V and 3 bases from J, with 9 bases between. The CDR3 here is CASSVEQGHTEAFF. CDR3 DNA sequence: TGTGCCAGCAGCGTAGAGCAGGGGCACACTGAAGCTTTCTTT.

The rearrangement links TRBV27 to TRBJ2-1; TRBD1 agrees at 8 bases. V shed 3 bases and J 10 bases; nucleotides not matched to a gene: 14. Germline values: CDR1 MNHEY, CDR2 SMNVEV (reference sequence). The CDR3 loop spans 16 amino acids. CDR3 amino acids: CASSLDRVGVDAEQFF. In DNA, the CDR3 is TGTGCCAGCAGTTTGGACAGGGTAGGTGTTGATGCAGAGCAGTTCTTC.

This clone was counted ten times or more. The gene calls are TRBV4-3 and TRBJ1-4, with D perhaps matching TRBD1 (5 bases). Germline CDR1 reads LGHNA; CDR2 reads YSLEER. The CDR3 has 18 residues. V shed 3 bases and J shed 6 bases, with 23 bases lying between them. Here the CDR3 reads CASSQSKAVGAGDEKLFF. CDR3 sequence (DNA): TGCGCCAGCAGCCAGAGCAAAGCGGTCGGGGCGGGGGATGAAAAACTGTTTTTT.

The table lists this clone with a count of one. The rearrangement uses TRBV5-1 and TRBJ2-6; 9 positions agree with TRBD1. From germline, CDR1 is SGHRS and CDR2 YFSETQ. This CDR3 is built from 18 residues. The J segment lost 2 bases and the V segment lost 2 bases, leaving 8 bases of the junction unmatched. The CDR3 protein is CASSFQWTGAAGANVLTF. DNA for the CDR3: TGCGCCAGCAGCTTTCAATGGACAGGGGCGGCTGGGGCCAACGTCCTGACTTTC.

V and J are TRBV4-3 and TRBJ1-1; a possible D gene is TRBD1 (6 bases). Germline V gene sequence: CDR1 LGHNA, CDR2 YSLEER. The V end was cut by 7 bases, the J end by 0 bases, with 27 bases between. The CDR3 covers 19 residues. DNA for the CDR3: TGCGCCAGCACCCCGACCACAAGACAGGCGACGGCTTTGAACACTGAAGCTTTCTTT. Translating gives CASTPTTRQATALNTEAFF.